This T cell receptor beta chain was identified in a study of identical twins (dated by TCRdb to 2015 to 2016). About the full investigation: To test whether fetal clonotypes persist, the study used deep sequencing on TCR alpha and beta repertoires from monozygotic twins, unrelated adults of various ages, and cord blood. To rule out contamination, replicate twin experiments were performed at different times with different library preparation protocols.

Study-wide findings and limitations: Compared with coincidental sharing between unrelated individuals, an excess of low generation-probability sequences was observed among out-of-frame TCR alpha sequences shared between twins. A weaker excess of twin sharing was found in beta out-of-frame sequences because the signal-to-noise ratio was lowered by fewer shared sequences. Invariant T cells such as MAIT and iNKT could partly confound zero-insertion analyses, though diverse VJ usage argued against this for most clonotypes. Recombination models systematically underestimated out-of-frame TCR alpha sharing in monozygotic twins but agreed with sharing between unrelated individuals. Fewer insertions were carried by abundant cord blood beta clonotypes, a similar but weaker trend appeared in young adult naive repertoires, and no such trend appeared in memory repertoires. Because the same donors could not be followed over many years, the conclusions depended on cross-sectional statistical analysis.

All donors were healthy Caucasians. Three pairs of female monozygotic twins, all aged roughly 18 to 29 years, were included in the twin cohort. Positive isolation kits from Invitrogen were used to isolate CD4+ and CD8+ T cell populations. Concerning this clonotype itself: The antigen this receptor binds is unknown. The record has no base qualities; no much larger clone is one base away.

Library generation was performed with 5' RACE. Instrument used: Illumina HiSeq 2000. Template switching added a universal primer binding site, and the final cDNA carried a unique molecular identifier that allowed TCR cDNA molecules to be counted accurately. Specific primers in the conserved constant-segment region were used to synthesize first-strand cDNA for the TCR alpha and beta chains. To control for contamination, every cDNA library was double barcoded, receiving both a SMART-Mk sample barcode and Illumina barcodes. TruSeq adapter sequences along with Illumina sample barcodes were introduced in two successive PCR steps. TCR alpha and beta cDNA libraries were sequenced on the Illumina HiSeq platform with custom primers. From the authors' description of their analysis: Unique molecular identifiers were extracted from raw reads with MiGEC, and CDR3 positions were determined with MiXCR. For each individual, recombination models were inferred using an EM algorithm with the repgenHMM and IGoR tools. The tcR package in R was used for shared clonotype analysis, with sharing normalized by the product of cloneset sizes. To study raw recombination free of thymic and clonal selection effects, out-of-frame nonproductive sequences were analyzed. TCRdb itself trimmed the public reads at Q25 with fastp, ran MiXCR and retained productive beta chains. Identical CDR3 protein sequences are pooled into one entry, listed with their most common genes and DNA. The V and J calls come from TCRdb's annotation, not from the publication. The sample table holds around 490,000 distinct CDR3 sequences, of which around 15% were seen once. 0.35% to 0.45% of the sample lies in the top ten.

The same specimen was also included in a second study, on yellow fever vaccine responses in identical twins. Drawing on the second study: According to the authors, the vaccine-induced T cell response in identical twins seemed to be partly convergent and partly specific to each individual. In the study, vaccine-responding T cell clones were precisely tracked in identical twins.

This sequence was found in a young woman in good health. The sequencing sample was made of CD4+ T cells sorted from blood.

The DNA is as follows: TGCAGTGCTAGATTAGGGCACACAGATACGCAGTATTTT. Its protein is CSARLGHTDTQYF. This sequence uses TRBV20-1 and TRBJ2-3; no D gene can be assigned with confidence. The V end loses 2 bases and the J end loses 2 bases, and a stretch of 8 bases separates them. CDR1 is given as DFQATT and CDR2 as SNEGSKA, both from the germline V gene (reference sequence). From the cysteine through the phenylalanine, the CDR3 covers 13 amino acids. Just the 39-base CDR3 DNA is kept, in frame starting at base 1.